This TCR beta chain came from a study of blood T cell repertoires in COVID-19. The CDR3 contains 13 residues. Germline lookup yields CDR1 ENHRY and CDR2 SYGVKD. Trimming left V 7 bases short and J 0 bases short, with 9 bases between. Assay used: immunoSEQ multiplex PCR; TCRdb lists only in-frame clones, some missing. The sample yields more than 300,000 clones, about 90% seen once. The sample comprised peripheral blood. The V call is TRBV10-3, the J call TRBJ1-2, with a tentative D call TRBD1 (6 bases). This TCR derives from a man younger than 30 who had recovered from COVID-19. In nucleotides, the CDR3 is TGTGCCATCAATAGGGGGTCTAACTATGGCTACACCTTC. Its translation is CAINRGSNYGYTF.